This is a list of T cell receptor beta chains from one sample in a study of T cells in Graves' hyperthyroidism and ophthalmopathy. TCRdb called the multiplex PCR reads again in MiXCR, with one record for every CDR3 protein. The sample lists about half a million distinct CDR3 sequences; less than 25% were seen once. Sequencing was performed on blood. The receptor source for this set is a man between 18 and 29 years old with Graves' hyperthyroidism. Both conserved end residues are part of each CDR3. D genes are given only for firm matches. Clone size, where shown, is once, few, many, or a class for clones that have expanded.

D gene | J gene | V gene | clone size | CDR3 DNA | CDR3 protein
NA | TRBJ1-5 | TRBV28 | many | TGTGCCAGCAGTTCGATTGATAGCAATCAGCCCCAGCATTTT | CASSSIDSNQPQHF
TRBD1 | TRBJ1-4 | TRBV6-5 | many | TGTGCCAGCAGTTCCTACAGGGGAGCTAATGAAAAACTGTTTTTT | CASSSYRGANEKLFF
NA | TRBJ1-2 | TRBV20-1 | few | TGCAGTGCTAGAGAAGGTGCTTCTCGTGGCTACACCTTC | CSAREGASRGYTF
NA | TRBJ1-1 | TRBV12-3/TRBV12-4 | many | TGTGCCAGCAGAGGACACCAAGACGCTGAAGCTTTCTTT | CASRGHQDAEAFF
NA | TRBJ1-2 | TRBV12-3/TRBV12-4 | few | TGTGCCAGCAGTCCGCGGACAGAGTGGGGTGGCTACACCTTC | CASSPRTEWGGYTF
TRBD1 | TRBJ1-6 | TRBV6-5 | NA | TGTGCCAGCAGTTACCTCCGGGACAGGGCGAATTCACCCCTCCACTTT | CASSYLRDRANSPLHF
NA | TRBJ1-5 | TRBV30 | few | TGTGCCTGGGATGACGGGGGCAATCAGCCCCAGCATTTT | CAWDDGGNQPQHF
NA | TRBJ2-7 | TRBV20-1 | many | TGCAGTGCTAGCGGGGTCAGCTCCTACGAGCAGTACTTC | CSASGVSSYEQYF
NA | TRBJ1-1 | TRBV27 | many | TGTGCCAGCAGTTTATCTTTTCTGTTCCTCAACACTGAAGCTTTCTTT | CASSLSFLFLNTEAFF
TRBD1 | TRBJ1-5 | TRBV6-2/TRBV6-3 | NA | TGTGCCAGCAGTTACGGCTTCCGTGGCGGGACAGGTAGCAATCAGCCCCAGCATTTT | CASSYGFRGGTGSNQPQHF
NA | TRBJ2-7 | TRBV4-1 | many | TGCGCCAGCAGCCGTTCGGTCGTGGAGGAGCAGTACTTC | CASSRSVVEEQYF
NA | TRBJ2-2 | TRBV11-1 | NA | TGTGCCAGCAGCTTAGGATGGTGGGGGCGCCGCACCGGGGAGCTGTTTTTT | CASSLGWWGRRTGELFF
NA | TRBJ2-2 | TRBV5-1 | few | TGCGCCAGCAGCTTCCAGACGAACACCGGGGAGCTGTTTTTT | CASSFQTNTGELFF
NA | TRBJ2-7 | TRBV28 | few | TGTGCCAGCAGTTCCCTCCGGGACAACAACTCCTACGAGCAGTACTTC | CASSSLRDNNSYEQYF
NA | TRBJ1-1 | TRBV11-2 | NA | TGTGCCAGCAGCGGCAGGGTCGACACTGAAGCTTTCTTT | CASSGRVDTEAFF
TRBD1 | TRBJ1-2 | TRBV10-3 | NA | TGTGCCATCCTAGGGACAGGGGCAAGCGGAGGCTACACCTTC | CAILGTGASGGYTF
NA | TRBJ1-2 | TRBV24-1 | many | TGTGCCACCAGTGATCACAGCGACGAGTACTATGGCTACACCTTC | CATSDHSDEYYGYTF
NA | TRBJ1-5 | TRBV11-2 | NA | TGTGCCAGCAGCCCCCCTTGGGTAGGTAAAGGCAATCAGCCCCAGCATTTT | CASSPPWVGKGNQPQHF
NA | TRBJ1-2 | TRBV7-6 | once | TGTGCCAGCAGCCCCGGGCCAGGCATGGTTTTCACCTTC | CASSPGPGMVFTF
TRBD1 | TRBJ2-2 | TRBV29-1 | few | TGCAGCGTCCCTGTTTGGGACAGGGGGCGGACCGGGGAGCTGTTTTTT | CSVPVWDRGRTGELFF
NA | TRBJ2-7 | TRBV30 | many | TGTGCCTGGAGTGTAAGTGGGGGGTACGAGCAGTACTTC | CAWSVSGGYEQYF
NA | TRBJ2-2 | TRBV6-2/TRBV6-3 | NA | TGTGCCAGCAGTTACCGGGGCGGGGAGCTGTTTTTT | CASSYRGGELFF
NA | TRBJ1-1 | TRBV2 | many | TGTGCCAGCGTCCGAGGGGGAAACACTGAAGCTTTCTTT | CASVRGGNTEAFF
TRBD1 | TRBJ1-1 | TRBV28 | many | TGTGCCAGCACCTCTTGGGGGGACAGGAGGAACACTGAAGCTTTCTTT | CASTSWGDRRNTEAFF
NA | TRBJ1-2 | TRBV6-5 | many | TGTGCCAGCAGTTCCGGGGCCACGGATGATGGCTACACCTTC | CASSSGATDDGYTF
TRBD1 | TRBJ2-7 | TRBV7-2 | many | TGTGCCAGCAGTTGGACAGGCCTCCACGAGCAGTACTTC | CASSWTGLHEQYF
TRBD1 | TRBJ1-5 | TRBV5-6 | many | TGTGCCAGCAGCTTGTCCAGGGGGGTTTATAGCAATCAGCCCCAGCATTTT | CASSLSRGVYSNQPQHF
NA | TRBJ2-7 | TRBV12-5 | many | TGTGCTAGTGGTACAGGGTTGTACGAGCAGTACTTC | CASGTGLYEQYF
NA | TRBJ2-7 | TRBV28 | many | TGTGCCAGCAGTTATACTAGTAACGAGCAGTACTTC | CASSYTSNEQYF
TRBD1 | TRBJ1-2 | TRBV28 | few | TGTGCCAGCAGTTCCCCAGGGGGCAAGTATGGCTACACCTTC | CASSSPGGKYGYTF
TRBD2 | TRBJ2-5 | TRBV9 | few | TGTGCCAGCAGCGTAGGGACTAGCGGGCCAGGGGGGGAGACCCAGTACTTC | CASSVGTSGPGGETQYF
NA | TRBJ1-5 | TRBV28 | once | TGTGCCAGCAGTTTAGCGGGGAAGCCCCAGCATTTT | CASSLAGKPQHF
TRBD1 | TRBJ1-2 | TRBV2 | many | TGTGCCAGCAGCTGGGACAGTACTAACTATGGCTACACCTTC | CASSWDSTNYGYTF
NA | TRBJ1-3 | TRBV12-3/TRBV12-4 | many | TGTGCCAGCATTCCATACGACAGGTCTGGAAACACCATATATTTT | CASIPYDRSGNTIYF
NA | TRBJ2-5 | TRBV6-1 | once | TGTGCCAGCACCCCAAATCCCACAGGCGAAGAGACCAAGTACTTC | CASTPNPTGEETKYF
NA | TRBJ1-1 | TRBV12-3/TRBV12-4 | many | TGTGCCAGCAGTTTAGACGCGCGAGGGGGATGGTTGGCTTTCTTT | CASSLDARGGWLAFF
NA | TRBJ2-7 | TRBV15 | NA | TGTGCCACCAGCACGGGAGTGGCGGTTGGGGTTTCCTACGAGCAGTACTTC | CATSTGVAVGVSYEQYF
NA | TRBJ2-7 | TRBV6-1 | many | TGTGCCAGCAGTGAAGCTGTGGGGCGACCCTCCTACGAGCAGTACTTC | CASSEAVGRPSYEQYF
NA | TRBJ2-7 | TRBV12-3/TRBV12-4 | many | TGTGCCAGCGAGTACCCAGGGTCCTACGAGCAGTACTTC | CASEYPGSYEQYF
NA | TRBJ2-1 | TRBV6-5 | NA | TGTGCCAGCAGTTACGGGGGAAATGAGCAGTTCTTC | CASSYGGNEQFF
NA | TRBJ2-6 | TRBV24-1 | many | TGTGCCACCAGTCAAGGGTTCGGGGCCAACGTCCTGACTTTC | CATSQGFGANVLTF
TRBD1 | TRBJ1-2 | TRBV11-2 | many | TGTGCCAGCAGCTCGTACCGGGACAGGGGAGCTTATACCTTC | CASSSYRDRGAYTF
TRBD2 | TRBJ2-7 | TRBV28 | NA | TGTGCCAGCAGTCGTAGCGGGAGCGTCTCCTACGAGCAGTACTTC | CASSRSGSVSYEQYF
NA | TRBJ2-7 | TRBV11-2 | NA | TGTGCCAGCAGCTTGCGACAGTCCTACGAGCAGTACTTC | CASSLRQSYEQYF
NA | TRBJ1-2 | TRBV9 | many | TGTGCCAGCAGCCCCCGGGACTTCTATGGCTACACCTTC | CASSPRDFYGYTF
TRBD1 | TRBJ1-5 | TRBV20-1 | few | TGCAGTGCTAGAGAGCCCCGGGACAGAGGAAGCTATAGCAATCAGCCCCAGCATTTT | CSAREPRDRGSYSNQPQHF
NA | TRBJ1-5 | TRBV4-2 | NA | TGTGCCAGCAGCCGCGTGGGGGGGGGGCGAAATCAGCCCCAGCATTTT | CASSRVGGGRNQPQHF
NA | TRBJ1-1 | TRBV12-3/TRBV12-4 | once | TGTGCCAGCAGTTTACAGGGTGTGTTCACTGAAGCTTTCTTT | CASSLQGVFTEAFF
NA | TRBJ2-6 | TRBV28 | many | TGTGCCACCTCGGCGCACGCCGGGGCCAACGTCCTGACTTTC | CATSAHAGANVLTF
NA | TRBJ1-1 | TRBV28 | many | TGTGCCAGCTTGACAAGGCCCACTGAAGCTTTCTTT | CASLTRPTEAFF
NA | TRBJ2-7 | TRBV7-6 | many | TGTGCCAGCAGCGACTCGGACAGTACCTACGAGCAGTACTTC | CASSDSDSTYEQYF
NA | TRBJ1-5 | TRBV12-3/TRBV12-4 | many | TGTGCCAGCATGGAGGGCTGGGACCGGGGAAGCAATCAGCCCCAGCATTTT | CASMEGWDRGSNQPQHF
NA | TRBJ2-5 | TRBV4-1 | NA | TGCGCCAGCACCCCGGGGACGTCAAAAGAGACCCAGTACTTC | CASTPGTSKETQYF
NA | TRBJ2-7 | TRBV5-6 | few | TGTGCCAGCAGCTTGTCGGGCAGATTCTACGAGCAGTACTTC | CASSLSGRFYEQYF
NA | TRBJ1-5 | TRBV10-3 | many | TGTGCCATCAGTGAGAATATACGTAATCAGCCCCAGCATTTT | CAISENIRNQPQHF